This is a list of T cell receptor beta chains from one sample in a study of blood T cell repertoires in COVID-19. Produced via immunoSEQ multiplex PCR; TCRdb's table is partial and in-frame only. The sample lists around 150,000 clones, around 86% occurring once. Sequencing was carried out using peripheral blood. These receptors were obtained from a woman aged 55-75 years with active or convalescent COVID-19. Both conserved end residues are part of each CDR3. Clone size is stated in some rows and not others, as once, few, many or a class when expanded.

CASSPRSSGWNTEAFF,few,TRBV7-9,TRBJ1-1
CASSLAVGQGSKNIQYF,.,TRBV5-1,TRBJ2-4
CASRPGTVSNQPQHF,once,TRBV2,TRBJ1-5
CASSPGGDEQYF,.,TRBV18,TRBJ2-7
CASSSQGIGEKLFF,.,TRBV28,TRBJ1-4
CASSLRDSSYEQYF,.,TRBV7-2,TRBJ2-7
CASGGTVLRAEAFF,.,TRBV28,TRBJ1-1
CASSLGTANTEAFF,.,TRBV5-1,TRBJ1-1
CASSQGHGGTQYF,few,TRBV7-6,TRBJ2-5
CASSLVAPQETQYF,.,TRBV7-2,TRBJ2-5
CASSYAAQSGQFF,.,TRBV6-2/TRBV6-3,TRBJ2-1
CASRGTDDSPLHF,few,TRBV28,TRBJ1-6
CASSQGLADTDTQYF,.,TRBV11-3,TRBJ2-3
CASSFGSATNEKLFF,.,TRBV28,TRBJ1-4
CASSWTSGGGDTQYF,.,TRBV27,TRBJ2-3
CASSTPQGPQYF,few,TRBV19,TRBJ2-5
CASSRSENTEAFF,.,TRBV5-4,TRBJ1-1
CASSAETGENQPQHF,.,TRBV7-9,TRBJ1-5
CASSAPRPPLHF,.,TRBV9,TRBJ1-6
CASSIHRGSNTEAFF,.,TRBV19,TRBJ1-1
CASSRGHPYNEQFF,.,TRBV19,TRBJ2-1
CASSQDFVGGIYEQYF,.,TRBV4-3,TRBJ2-7
CSVDGTGGSRGYTF,.,TRBV29-1,TRBJ1-2
CASSATGATFNEKLFF,.,TRBV9,TRBJ1-4
CASGTGNSPLHF,.,TRBV2,TRBJ1-6
CASSDGLATDTQYF,.,TRBV7-3,TRBJ2-3
CASSSQNTGELFF,.,TRBV5-4,TRBJ2-2
CASSVGQVNQPQHF,.,TRBV2,TRBJ1-5
CASNRQTNQPQHF,.,TRBV2,TRBJ1-5
CASSIESRADTQYF,few,TRBV19,TRBJ2-3
CASSGDYNEQFF,.,TRBV6-5,TRBJ2-1
CASSSRQPTEAFF,.,TRBV28,TRBJ1-1
CASRQPDRVSNEQFF,.,TRBV4-1,TRBJ2-1
CASSFRGGELFF,.,TRBV5-1,TRBJ2-2
CASTGGQGSYNEQFF,once,TRBV19,TRBJ2-1
CASSGRTLPGELFF,.,TRBV5-1,TRBJ2-2
CASSLEARGNTGELFF,.,TRBV5-1,TRBJ2-2
CASSLWDRGSYEQYF,once,TRBV5-1,TRBJ2-7
CASSEGGPINADTQYF,few,TRBV28,TRBJ2-3
CASSRTWTESNSPLHF,.,TRBV4-1,TRBJ1-6
CASSVVGVGADTQYF,once,TRBV9,TRBJ2-3
CASSLASVAEAFF,.,TRBV12-3/TRBV12-4,TRBJ1-1
CASSQDPRNTEAFF,.,TRBV4-1,TRBJ1-1
CASSTNRGVAQETQYF,once,TRBV11-1,TRBJ2-5
CAIRPGTGNTEAFF,.,TRBV10-3,TRBJ1-1
CASSLLGTGTYEQYF,.,TRBV5-6,TRBJ2-7